This is a list of T cell receptor beta chains from one sample in a study of early T cells in non-severe SARS-CoV-2 infection. TCRdb reprocessed the 5' RACE reads via MiXCR and lists one record per CDR3 protein. In the table there are about 66,000 distinct CDR3 sequences, approximately 8.3% of which are singletons. What was sequenced was whole blood. The origin of the receptors is an adult who was a healthcare worker with PCR-confirmed SARS-CoV-2 infection or an uninfected control (not recorded which). Each CDR3 is given with its conserved first and last residue. A D gene is named only where the DNA matches it firmly. Only some rows state a clone size, as once, few, many or a class for expanded clones.

V: TRBV30; J: TRBJ2-5; length: 15; size: NA; D: TRBD2; DNA: TGTGCCTGGAGTCTCCTAGCGGGAGGTGGAGAGACCCAGTACTTC; CDR3: CAWSLLAGGGETQYF
V: TRBV18; J: TRBJ1-4; length: 15; size: many; D: NA; DNA: TGTGCCAGCTCACCTACTGTGGGGTCTAATGAAAAACTGTTTTTT; CDR3: CASSPTVGSNEKLFF
V: TRBV29-1; J: TRBJ2-2; length: 14; size: few; D: NA; DNA: TGCAGCGTAGCCGGCCTATTTGCCGCCGGGGAGCTGTTTTTT; CDR3: CSVAGLFAAGELFF
V: TRBV15; J: TRBJ1-4; length: 13; size: NA; D: NA; DNA: TGTGCCACCAGCAGAGACCCGGGCGAAAAACTGTTTTTT; CDR3: CATSRDPGEKLFF
V: TRBV7-3; J: TRBJ1-1; length: 13; size: many; D: NA; DNA: TGTGCCAGCAGCTTAACGGTGAACACTGAAGCTTTCTTT; CDR3: CASSLTVNTEAFF
V: TRBV7-7; J: TRBJ1-1; length: 18; size: many; D: NA; DNA: TGTGCCAGCAGCTTCCGAGGTGCGGGTCAGTTCATGAACACTGAAGCTTTCTTT; CDR3: CASSFRGAGQFMNTEAFF
V: TRBV20-1; J: TRBJ1-2; length: 13; size: many; D: NA; DNA: TGCAGTGCTAGAGGGAGCAGGGACTATGGCTACACCTTC; CDR3: CSARGSRDYGYTF
V: TRBV20-1; J: TRBJ2-1; length: 14; size: NA; D: NA; DNA: TGCAGTGCGACGGGCCTTAGCTCCTACAATGAGCAGTTCTTC; CDR3: CSATGLSSYNEQFF
V: TRBV19; J: TRBJ2-1; length: 14; size: many; D: NA; DNA: TGTGCCAGTAGTGCTGCGACTAGTACGGATGAGCAGTTCTTC; CDR3: CASSAATSTDEQFF
V: TRBV19; J: TRBJ2-3; length: 14; size: NA; D: NA; DNA: TGTGCCAGTGGCCGGGACTCTAGCACAGATACGCAGTATTTT; CDR3: CASGRDSSTDTQYF
V: TRBV5-4; J: TRBJ2-2; length: 15; size: NA; D: TRBD2; DNA: TGTGCCAGCAGCCCCGGGGGACTAGCGTCCGGGGAGCTGTTTTTT; CDR3: CASSPGGLASGELFF
V: TRBV4-1; J: TRBJ2-1; length: 15; size: NA; D: TRBD1; DNA: TGCGCCAGCAGCCGCGGACAGGGAGGTAGCAATGAGCAGTTCTTC; CDR3: CASSRGQGGSNEQFF
V: TRBV20-1; J: TRBJ2-7; length: 12; size: many; D: NA; DNA: TGCAGTGCTAGAGGTGTGACATGGGAGCAGTACTTC; CDR3: CSARGVTWEQYF
V: TRBV4-2; J: TRBJ2-1; length: 13; size: NA; D: NA; DNA: TGTGCCAGCAGCCAAGCGGCTGACGGTGAGCAGTTCTTC; CDR3: CASSQAADGEQFF
V: TRBV6-2/TRBV6-3; J: TRBJ2-1; length: 15; size: NA; D: NA; DNA: TGTGCCAGCAGTTGGAGGAGCAACTCCTACAATGAGCAGTTCTTC; CDR3: CASSWRSNSYNEQFF
V: TRBV29-1; J: TRBJ2-1; length: 12; size: few; D: NA; DNA: TGCAGCGTCCGGCCCGGAAACAATGAGCAGTTCTTC; CDR3: CSVRPGNNEQFF
V: TRBV5-4; J: TRBJ2-5; length: 17; size: NA; D: TRBD2; DNA: TGTGCCAGCAGCATCCGAGGACTAGCGGGAGGCCAAGAGACCCAGTACTTC; CDR3: CASSIRGLAGGQETQYF
V: TRBV13; J: TRBJ2-7; length: 15; size: few; D: TRBD2; DNA: TGTGCCAGCAGCTTAGTCGGGAGGGCCGCCTACGAGCAGTACTTC; CDR3: CASSLVGRAAYEQYF
V: TRBV12-3/TRBV12-4; J: TRBJ1-6; length: 13; size: many; D: NA; DNA: TGTGCCAGCAGTTTGGGTGGCGACTCACCCCTCCATTTT; CDR3: CASSLGGDSPLHF
V: TRBV12-3/TRBV12-4; J: TRBJ2-5; length: 14; size: NA; D: TRBD2; DNA: TGTGCCAGCACGCTCCGGGGAGGGCACAAGACCCAGTACTTC; CDR3: CASTLRGGHKTQYF
V: TRBV9; J: TRBJ1-3; length: 15; size: few; D: NA; DNA: TGTGCCAGCAGCATAATGGACAGCTCTGGAAACACCATATATTTT; CDR3: CASSIMDSSGNTIYF
V: TRBV7-6; J: TRBJ1-5; length: 13; size: many; D: NA; DNA: TGTGCCAGCAGCTTAGGTTCCGATCAGCCCCAGCATTTT; CDR3: CASSLGSDQPQHF
V: TRBV5-1; J: TRBJ2-5; length: 14; size: many; D: NA; DNA: TGCGCCAGCAGCCCGGACTGGGCTGGAGAGACCCAGTACTTC; CDR3: CASSPDWAGETQYF
V: TRBV20-1; J: TRBJ1-4; length: 16; size: many; D: NA; DNA: TGCAGTGCTAGTCCAGATAACAGGGTTTCTCGTGAAAAACTGTTTTTT; CDR3: CSASPDNRVSREKLFF
V: TRBV5-1; J: TRBJ1-2; length: 15; size: NA; D: NA; DNA: TGCGCCAGCAGCTTGGATCTGCAGGGACCCTACGGCTACACCTTC; CDR3: CASSLDLQGPYGYTF
V: TRBV7-3; J: TRBJ2-3; length: 13; size: few; D: NA; DNA: TGTGCCAGCAGCTTACGCCCCGCGGATACGCAGTATTTT; CDR3: CASSLRPADTQYF
V: TRBV4-3; J: TRBJ2-1; length: 13; size: few; D: NA; DNA: TGCGCCAGCAGCCAATCTGGAACAAATGAGCAGTTCTTC; CDR3: CASSQSGTNEQFF
V: TRBV12-3/TRBV12-4; J: TRBJ2-1; length: 13; size: many; D: NA; DNA: TGTGCCAGCAGTTTAGCCGCTAGCCATGAGCAGTTCTTC; CDR3: CASSLAASHEQFF
V: TRBV19; J: TRBJ2-2; length: 18; size: many; D: TRBD1; DNA: TGTGCCACAACCTTACAGGGACAGGGGCCCGCGAACACCGGGGAGCTGTTTTTT; CDR3: CATTLQGQGPANTGELFF
V: TRBV27; J: TRBJ2-3; length: 15; size: NA; D: TRBD1; DNA: TGTGCCAGCAGTTTATATTCGACAGGGGGTGATACGCAGTATTTT; CDR3: CASSLYSTGGDTQYF
V: TRBV29-1; J: TRBJ2-3; length: 15; size: many; D: TRBD2; DNA: TGCAGCGTTGAATGGGCTAGCGGGAGTCCAGATACGCAGTATTTT; CDR3: CSVEWASGSPDTQYF
V: TRBV5-1; J: TRBJ2-3; length: 14; size: many; D: TRBD1; DNA: TGCGCCAGCAGCGGACAGGGGGACACAGATACGCAGTATTTT; CDR3: CASSGQGDTDTQYF
V: TRBV12-3/TRBV12-4; J: TRBJ2-2; length: 17; size: many; D: NA; DNA: TGTGCCAGCAGTTTACTCTCTGGGGGCGTAGACACCGGGGAGCTGTTTTTT; CDR3: CASSLLSGGVDTGELFF
V: TRBV7-6; J: TRBJ1-1; length: 13; size: many; D: TRBD1; DNA: TGTGCCAGCAGCTCGGGACAGGGCAGAGGAGCTTTCTTT; CDR3: CASSSGQGRGAFF
V: TRBV7-6; J: TRBJ2-1; length: 16; size: many; D: NA; DNA: TGTGCCAGCAGTAAGGACAGCAGAATAACCTACAATGAGCAGTTCTTC; CDR3: CASSKDSRITYNEQFF
V: TRBV20-1; J: TRBJ1-4; length: 14; size: NA; D: NA; DNA: TGCAGTGCTAGTATATCGGGGGCTTTTGAAAAACTGTTTTTT; CDR3: CSASISGAFEKLFF
V: TRBV6-5; J: TRBJ2-4; length: 14; size: few; D: NA; DNA: TGTGCCAGCAGTTCTGGGGGCGGCGTCAACATTCAGTACTTC; CDR3: CASSSGGGVNIQYF